The 5 T cell receptor beta chains given below trace back to one sample, sequenced in a study of T cells in Graves' hyperthyroidism and ophthalmopathy. TCR beta CDR3 region amplification was performed from RNA transcripts. The TCR CDR3 first-round RT-PCR relied on the HTBI primer set. TCRdb redid the calling of the multiplex PCR reads with MiXCR, one entry per CDR3 protein. Here the sample spans roughly 380,000 distinct CDR3 sequences, around 14% being singletons. The sequencing sample was made of blood. These receptors originate from a woman aged 55-70 years with Graves' hyperthyroidism.

V is TRBV19 and J is TRBJ1-6; no clear D. The CDR3 is made up of 15 amino acids. Germline V gene lookup returns CDR1 LNHDA and CDR2 SQIVND (reference sequence). V lost 0 bases to trimming and J lost 7 bases, with 10 bases between them. The CDR3 loop reads CASSIEAGLNSPLHF. The CDR3 nucleotides read TGTGCCAGTAGTATAGAGGCGGGATTGAATTCACCCCTCCACTTT. Based on the CDR3 plus reference TRBV19 and TRBJ1-6, the full variable domain is DGGITQSPKYLFRKEGQNVTLSCEQNLNHDAMYWYRQDPGQGLRLIYYSQIVNDFQKGDIAEGYSVSREKKESFPLTVTSAQKNPTAFYLCASSIEAGLNSPLHFGNGTRLTVT.

This clonotype was counted between two and nine times. The V and J genes are TRBV12-3 or TRBV12-4 and TRBJ1-1; D might be TRBD1 (5 bases). The length of the CDR3 is 14 residues. V shed 5 bases and J shed 4 bases, with 14 bases lying between them. As DNA, the CDR3 is TGTGCCAGCAGTATAAGCGGGGCCGGCACTGAAGCTTTCTTT. It specifies CASSISGAGTEAFF.

This chain joins TRBV28 and TRBJ1-5; D is uncertain. Germline V gives CDR1 MDHEN, CDR2 SYDVKM. The CDR3 is made up of 14 amino acids. Trimming shortened V by 3 bases and J by 7 bases, and 13 bases separated the two germline ends. The CDR3 sequence: CASSFSGMAQPQHF. DNA for the CDR3: TGTGCCAGCAGTTTCTCCGGTATGGCGCAGCCCCAGCATTTT.

This clonotype was counted many times. This chain links TRBV29-1 with TRBJ2-1; possible D gene TRBD2, 7 bases. The V end lost 3 bases, the J end lost 2 bases, and 11 bases lay between the germline ends. Germline V lookup: CDR1 SQVTM, CDR2 ANQGSEA. The CDR3 consists of 14 residues. The CDR3 coding sequence is TGCAGCGTTGATCGGGGGGCGGCCTACAATGAGCAGTTCTTC. It is translated as CSVDRGAAYNEQFF.

This clonotype was detected ten times or more. The gene calls are TRBV5-1 and TRBJ1-5; D perhaps matches TRBD1 (5 bases). The germline V gene encodes CDR1 SGHRS and CDR2 YFSETQ. Trimming removed 0 bases from V and 2 bases from J, with 12 bases in between. The CDR3 runs 16 residues. The chain's CDR3 is CASSLAGGPGNQPQHF. In DNA, the CDR3 is TGCGCCAGCAGCTTGGCCGGGGGTCCGGGCAATCAGCCCCAGCATTTT.